These 23 T cell receptor beta chains share one sample of origin, sequenced in a study of blood T cell repertoires in COVID-19. Assay: immunoSEQ multiplex PCR; the TCRdb copy retains only in-frame clones and omits some. The sample gives 260,000 or so clones, over 70% of which show up once; 8.6% is in the top ten. Sequenced sample: peripheral blood. These receptor sequences come from a human donor in a cohort sampled during active COVID-19.

The chain couples TRBV28 to TRBJ1-2, with 7 bases that match TRBD1. Germline CDR1 MDHEN, CDR2 SYDVKM. Unmatched junction bases numbered 8, after V lost 6 bases and J lost 1 base. CDR3 length: 15 residues. CDR3 DNA sequence: TGTGCCAGCAGCTCACACAGGGGTGGTAACTATGGCTACACCTTC. It is translated as CASSSHRGGNYGYTF.

The rearrangement uses TRBV27 and TRBJ1-1; TRBD1 is a possible D gene (5 bases). CDR1 MNHEY and CDR2 SMNVEV come from the germline V gene (reference sequence). The CDR3 covers 15 residues. V dropped 8 bases and J dropped 2 bases, with 18 bases sitting between them. CDR3 in DNA: TGTGCCAGCCAGGGCCCCAGACTGCAAAACACTGAAGCTTTCTTT. Its translation is CASQGPRLQNTEAFF.

The chain links TRBV19 to TRBJ1-2; D perhaps matches TRBD1 (6 bases). The germline V gene encodes CDR1 LNHDA and CDR2 SQIVND (reference sequence). The CDR3 covers 15 residues. The germline V and J ends were trimmed by 5 bases and 3 bases, with 16 bases remaining between them. For the CDR3, the DNA is TGTGCCAGTAGTTCCCCGGGGGGGCGCGACTATGGCTACACCTTC. It translates to CASSSPGGRDYGYTF.

The rearrangement links TRBV12-3 or TRBV12-4 to TRBJ1-4, with D perhaps matching TRBD1 (5 bases). The CDR3 is 13 amino acids. Trimming left V 6 bases short and J 4 bases short, with 9 bases between. The CDR3 DNA reads TGTGCCAGCAGCCTGCAGGGTAATGAAAAACTGTTTTTT. Translated, it gives CASSLQGNEKLFF.

This chain uses TRBV6-1 with TRBJ2-5; 10 bases are shared with TRBD1. This CDR3 is 18 amino acids long. V dropped 6 bases and J dropped 5; count of bases not matched to a gene: 18. The V gene's germline CDR1 is MNHNS and CDR2 SASEGT. CDR3 nucleotides: TGTGCCAGCAGCGAAAACCCGACAGGGGGCTTTCCTGGGGAGACCCAGTACTTC. Its translation is CASSENPTGGFPGETQYF.

The V call is TRBV2, the J call TRBJ1-5; possible D gene TRBD1, 6 bases. The CDR3 totals 18 residues. The V gene's germline CDR1 is SNHLY and CDR2 FYNNEI. Trimming pared 6 bases from V and 2 bases from J, leaving 23 bases between. The CDR3 loop is CASRRADVGAMGNQPQHF. The CDR3 DNA reads TGTGCCAGCAGGCGAGCCGACGTGGGGGCGATGGGCAATCAGCCCCAGCATTTT.

V is TRBV3-1 (or the pseudogene TRBV3-2) and J is TRBJ2-2, with a weak D call TRBD1 (5 bases). With 5 bases removed from V and 6 bases from J, the gap between germline ends came to 10 bases. The germline CDR1 and CDR2 sequences are LGHDT and YNNKEL (reference sequence). CDR3 length equals 13 residues. This CDR3 is CASSSQASGELFF. The CDR3 DNA follows: TGTGCCAGCAGCTCACAGGCCTCCGGGGAGCTGTTTTTT.

The chain links TRBV28 to TRBJ2-2, with D perhaps TRBD1 (5 bases). Deletions cut 9 bases from V and 4 bases from J, with 15 bases between. The CDR3 has 14 residues. The germline V gene has CDR1 MDHEN and CDR2 SYDVKM. The CDR3: CASLDRRPTGELFF. The DNA of the CDR3 is TGTGCCAGTCTAGACAGACGACCCACCGGGGAGCTGTTTTTT. The variable domain in full, completed from reference TRBV28 and TRBJ2-2, reads DVKVTQSSRYLVKRTGEKVFLECVQDMDHENMFWYRQDPGLGLRLIYFSYDVKMKEKGDIPEGYSVSREKKERFSLILESASTNQTSMYLCASLDRRPTGELFFGEGSRLTVL.

The genes are TRBV2 and TRBJ2-7, with 10 bases lining up with TRBD1. CDR1 and CDR2 from the germline V gene are SNHLY and FYNNEI. V was pared by 6 bases and J by 4 bases, with 6 bases of the junction left unmatched. The CDR3 sequence is 14 residues long. For the CDR3, the DNA is TGTGCCAGCAGGCCCGGGACAGGGGCTTACGAGCAGTACTTC. It is translated as CASRPGTGAYEQYF.

The CDR3 region has the DNA TGTGCCAGCAGTGAATCGGTCGGGGGGCAGGGCAATCAGCCCCAGCATTTT. Translated: CASSESVGGQGNQPQHF. The rearrangement links TRBV6-1 to TRBJ1-5; D might be TRBD1 (6 bases). Trimming removed 2 bases at V and 2 bases at J, with 16 bases between. CDR1 and CDR2 from the germline V gene are MNHNS and SASEGT. The CDR3 length is 17 residues.

The gene calls are TRBV5-4 and TRBJ2-1, with no clear D. The V end was cut by 1 base, the J end by 6 bases, with 5 bases between. CDR1 and CDR2 from the germline V gene are SGHNT and YYREEE (reference sequence). The CDR3 length is 12 residues. DNA of the CDR3: TGTGCCAGCAGCTTGTTCTCCAATGAGCAGTTCTTC. Amino acid sequence: CASSLFSNEQFF.

The gene calls are TRBV6-4 and TRBJ2-3; 10 bases are a match to TRBD1. J lost 4 bases, V lost 2 bases, and 0 bases had no gene match. The CDR3 has 14 amino acids. Germline CDR1 and CDR2: MRHNA and SNTAGT. CDR3 DNA: TGTGCCAGCAGTGACGGACAGGGGGCAGATACGCAGTATTTT. This sequence encodes CASSDGQGADTQYF.

In nucleotides, the CDR3 is TGTGCCAGCAGTTGGGGGGGATCCTACGAGCAGTACTTC. It specifies CASSWGGSYEQYF. The rearrangement joins TRBV12-3 or TRBV12-4 to TRBJ2-7; 7 bases match TRBD2. V was clipped by 4 bases and J by 1 base; unmatched bases: 1. The CDR3 covers 13 residues.

The genes are TRBV18 and TRBJ1-3; D call uncertain. Germline V gene sequence: CDR1 KGHSH, CDR2 LQKENI. This CDR3 contains 15 residues. V gave up 2 bases and J gave up 2 bases, with 10 bases separating them. This chain's CDR3 is CASSPEGNAGNTIYF. The CDR3 nucleotides read TGTGCCAGCTCACCAGAGGGAAACGCTGGAAACACCATATATTTT.

The chain combines TRBV5-4 with TRBJ2-7, with 7 bases identical to TRBD2. The CDR3 consists of 14 residues. Germline-derived CDR1 and CDR2 are SGHNT and YYREEE (reference sequence). With 2 bases clipped from V and 6 bases from J, the junction kept 8 bases outside the gene matches. CDR3 coding DNA: TGTGCCAGCAGCTTAGCGGGACGCTCAAGCGAGCAGTACTTC. It encodes CASSLAGRSSEQYF.

The J gene is TRBJ1-1, the V gene TRBV10-2; D remains ambiguous. The CDR3 has 14 amino acids. Per germline, CDR1 WSHSY and CDR2 SAAADI. V was pared by 3 bases and J by 1 base, with 9 bases between. This CDR3 is CASSETRKNTEAFF. In DNA form, the CDR3 reads TGCGCCAGCAGTGAAACAAGAAAGAACACTGAAGCTTTCTTT.

V and J are TRBV4-3 and TRBJ2-1; TRBD1 matches 8 bases. J lost 7 bases, V lost 0 bases, and 5 bases had no gene match. Per the germline V gene, CDR1 is LGHNA and CDR2 is YSLEER. The CDR3 sequence is 15 residues long. The CDR3 nucleotides are TGCGCCAGCAGCCAAGATGGCAGGGGGCCGAATGAGCAGTTCTTC. Its translation: CASSQDGRGPNEQFF.

This chain uses TRBV11-2 with TRBJ2-7, with D maybe TRBD1 (5 bases). V lost 0 bases to trimming and J lost 0 bases, with 9 bases between them. The CDR3 spans 15 residues. Germline-derived CDR1 and CDR2 are SGHAT and FQNNGV. CDR3 DNA sequence: TGTGCCAGCAGCTTAGAAGGGGCCAGCTCCTACGAGCAGTACTTC. Protein sequence: CASSLEGASSYEQYF.

There are a few counts of this clone. This sequence joins TRBV29-1 and TRBJ2-6; 10 positions match TRBD1. Per the germline V gene, CDR1 is SQVTM and CDR2 is ANQGSEA. The V segment lost 5 bases and the J segment 3 bases; nucleotides outside the gene matches: 7. The CDR3 runs to 16 residues. This CDR3 is CSVRGQGGGGANVLTF. As DNA, the CDR3 is TGCAGCGTTCGCGGACAGGGGGGAGGTGGGGCCAACGTCCTGACTTTC.

The DNA of the CDR3 is TGTGCCAGCAGCAGCCGGGACAGGGTCTATGGCTACACCTTC. Its protein is CASSSRDRVYGYTF. The chain has TRBV14 and TRBJ1-2; 9 bases agree with TRBD1. Germline trimming cut 5 bases from V and 4 bases from J; bases unmatched to any gene: 5. Germline V lookup: CDR1 SGHDN, CDR2 FVKESK. The CDR3 extends over 14 amino acids.

The rearrangement links TRBV5-1 to TRBJ2-7, with D tentatively TRBD2 (5 bases). Trimming removed 4 bases at V and 2 bases at J, with 19 bases between. Germline lookup yields CDR1 SGHRS and CDR2 YFSETQ. The CDR3 is 16 residues long. This chain's CDR3 is CASSPMGAGGPYEQYF. In nucleotides, the CDR3 is TGCGCCAGCAGCCCCATGGGAGCTGGTGGTCCCTACGAGCAGTACTTC.

The rearrangement uses TRBV6-5 and TRBJ2-2; D not resolved. The ends were cut back, 2 bases at V and 1 base at J, with 11 bases in the middle. This CDR3 has 16 amino acids. Germline CDR1 is MNHEY and CDR2 is SVGAGI. CDR3 loop: CASSYEVVLNTGELFF. CDR3 nucleotides: TGTGCCAGCAGTTACGAGGTGGTTTTGAACACCGGGGAGCTGTTTTTT.

The J gene is TRBJ2-1, the V gene TRBV3-1 (or the pseudogene TRBV3-2); D may be TRBD1 (6 bases). The CDR3 is made up of 17 amino acids. Trimming removed 2 bases from V and 6 bases from J, with 20 bases in between. Germline V gene sequence: CDR1 LGHDT, CDR2 YNNKEL (reference sequence). This CDR3 reads CASSQRTHREGGNEQFF. The CDR3 DNA reads TGTGCCAGCAGCCAAAGGACCCACCGGGAAGGGGGCAATGAGCAGTTCTTC.